This T cell receptor (beta chain) was profiled in a study of T cells in Graves' hyperthyroidism and ophthalmopathy. Thyroid ultrasound and orbital computed tomography, with clinical symptoms and serum thyroxine and TRAb, informed diagnoses. The sample, blood from the first hyperthyroidism diagnosis, precedes any ophthalmopathy symptoms. V lost 6 bases and J 7 bases, leaving 13 bases between the germline ends. The CDR3 has 14 residues. The CDR3 regions of TCR beta were amplified from RNA transcripts. The HTBI set primed first-round TCR CDR3 RT-PCR. Each CDR3 protein is one row after TCRdb ran MiXCR on the multiplex PCR reads. This table holds about 260,000 distinct CDR3 sequences, less than 30% found once. This clonotype was recorded at least ten times.

The rearrangement links TRBV12-3 or TRBV12-4 to TRBJ1-6; the D gene is possibly TRBD1 (6 bases). The material sequenced was blood. The sequence was obtained from a middle-aged man with Graves' hyperthyroidism that later progressed to Graves' ophthalmopathy. CDR3 nucleotides: TGTGCCAGCAGCTGGGACAAGACAAATTCACCCCTCCACTTT. Translated, it gives CASSWDKTNSPLHF.